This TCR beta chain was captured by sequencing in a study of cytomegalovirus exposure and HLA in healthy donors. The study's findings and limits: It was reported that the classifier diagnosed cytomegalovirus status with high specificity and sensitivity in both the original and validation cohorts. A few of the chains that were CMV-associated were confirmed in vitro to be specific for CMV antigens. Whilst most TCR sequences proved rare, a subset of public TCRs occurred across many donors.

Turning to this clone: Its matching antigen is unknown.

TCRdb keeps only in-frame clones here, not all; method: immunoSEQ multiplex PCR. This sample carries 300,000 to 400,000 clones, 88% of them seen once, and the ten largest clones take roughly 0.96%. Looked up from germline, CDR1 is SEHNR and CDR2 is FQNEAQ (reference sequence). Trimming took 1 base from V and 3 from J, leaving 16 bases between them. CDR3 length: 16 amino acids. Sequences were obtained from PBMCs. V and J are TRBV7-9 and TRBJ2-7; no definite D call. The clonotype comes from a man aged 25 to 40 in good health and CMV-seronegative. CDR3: CASSLGVNLGLYEQYF. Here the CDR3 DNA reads TGTGCCAGCAGCTTAGGAGTCAATCTGGGCCTCTACGAGCAGTACTTC. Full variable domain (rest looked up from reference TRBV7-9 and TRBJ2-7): DTGVSQNPRHKITKRGQNVTFRCDPISEHNRLYWYRQTLGQGPEFLTYFQNEAQLEKSRLLSDRFSAERPKGSFSTLEIQRTEQGDSAMYLCASSLGVNLGLYEQYFGPGTRLTVT.